This entry lists 30 T cell receptor beta chains sequenced from one sample in a study of blood T cells in healthy people across ages. Together with a sample-barcoded 5' primer, a J-beta primer mix was included in a second PCR lasting roughly 6 to 12 cycles. In TCRdb, the 5' RACE reads were re-called with MiXCR into one record per CDR3 protein. Among roughly 2 million distinct CDR3 sequences listed, around half were seen once. Source material: blood. Receptors were obtained from a middle-aged woman in good health.

The genes are TRBV7-2 and TRBJ2-1; TRBD1 is a possible D gene (5 bases). V was cut by 1 base and J by 3 bases, with 7 bases left in between. The germline V gene has CDR1 SGHTA and CDR2 FQGNSA. The CDR3 runs to 14 residues. CDR3 in DNA: TGTGCCAGCAGCTTAGACCAGGGCTACAATGAGCAGTTCTTC. It yields the protein CASSLDQGYNEQFF.

CDR3 in DNA: TGCGCCAGCAGCCCCGCGGGCTCGAACACTGAAGCTTTCTTT. This codes for CASSPAGSNTEAFF. The J gene is TRBJ1-1, the V gene TRBV5-1; unclear D gene. CDR1 is SGHRS and CDR2 is YFSETQ in the germline V gene. The CDR3 spans 14 residues. Trimming cost V 4 bases and J 1 base, with 11 bases left between them.

CDR3 coding DNA: TGTGCCAGCAGCTTTTCGGTCGGGCAGATACTGTTTTTT. Amino acids: CASSFSVGQILFF. This chain connects TRBV7-8 to TRBJ1-4; D call uncertain. The CDR3 runs 13 residues. Trimming took 3 bases from V and 13 from J, leaving 15 bases between them. Germline CDR1 SGHVS, CDR2 FQNEAQ.

This clonotype was counted only a few times. V gene TRBV5-1 combines with J gene TRBJ2-1; 7 bases align to TRBD2. The junction had 5 bases not matched to a gene; V was cut back by 2 bases and J by 0 bases. Germline V lookup: CDR1 SGHRS, CDR2 YFSETQ. This CDR3 comprises 16 residues. The CDR3, as DNA: TGCGCCAGCAGCTTCTCTAGCGGTCCCTCCTACAATGAGCAGTTCTTC. Translating gives CASSFSSGPSYNEQFF.

The J gene is TRBJ2-7, the V gene TRBV7-2, with TRBD2 identical over 9 bases. The CDR3 runs 15 residues. With V trimmed by 2 bases and J by 6 bases, 8 bases remained unmatched. Germline CDR1 is SGHTA and CDR2 is FQGNSA. The CDR3 nucleotides are TGTGCCAGCAGCTTAAAATCCGGGACTAGCTCCGAGCAGTACTTC. It encodes CASSLKSGTSSEQYF.

This rearrangement joins TRBV9 to TRBJ2-7; tentatively, D is TRBD1 or TRBD2 (5 bases each). The CDR3 spans 15 residues. CDR1 SGDLS and CDR2 YYNGEE come from the germline V gene. V was cut by 4 bases and J by 1 base, with 15 bases left in between. DNA for the CDR3: TGTGCCAGCAGCCCTAGAGGGGCGATATCCTACGAGCAGTACTTC. It specifies CASSPRGAISYEQYF.

This chain joins TRBV6-5 and TRBJ2-7; 7 bases align to TRBD1. This CDR3 region has 15 residues. Germline lookup yields CDR1 MNHEY and CDR2 SVGAGI. Trimming removed 4 bases from V and 0 bases from J; junction bases left unmatched: 6. This chain's CDR3 is CASSSGTELSYEQYF. The CDR3, as DNA: TGTGCCAGCAGTTCCGGGACAGAGCTCTCCTACGAGCAGTACTTC.

Only a few counts were recorded for this clonotype. J is TRBJ2-1 and V is TRBV7-2; TRBD1 matches at 7 bases. This CDR3 has 15 residues. Per the germline V gene, CDR1 is SGHTA and CDR2 is FQGNSA. V gave up 1 base and J gave up 7 bases; unmatched junction bases: 7. CDR3 sequence: CASSLVWTGVNEQFF. The CDR3, as DNA: TGTGCCAGCAGCTTAGTTTGGACAGGTGTTAATGAGCAGTTCTTC.

The chain has TRBV29-1 and TRBJ2-6; TRBD2 matches 7 bases. With V trimmed by 7 bases and J by 2 bases, 5 bases remained unmatched. Per germline, CDR1 SQVTM and CDR2 ANQGSEA. The CDR3 is 14 residues long. This CDR3 reads CSAQGGTGANVLTF. CDR3 coding DNA: TGCAGCGCCCAGGGAGGGACTGGGGCCAACGTCCTGACTTTC. The whole variable domain, remainder taken from reference TRBV29-1 and TRBJ2-6, is SAVISQKPSRDICQRGTSLTIQCQVDSQVTMMFWYRQQPGQSLTLIATANQGSEATYESGFVIDKFPISRPNLTFSTLTVSNMSPEDSSIYLCSAQGGTGANVLTFGAGSRLTVL.

This clonotype was seen a few times. The chain joins TRBV6-1 to TRBJ2-3; TRBD2 matches 7 bases. In germline, CDR1 is MNHNS, CDR2 SASEGT. Trimming at V came to 6 bases and at J to 0 bases, leaving 9 bases not matched to a gene. CDR3 length: 16 amino acids. The CDR3 spells CASRSPLATSTDTQYF. Here the CDR3 DNA reads TGTGCCAGCAGATCGCCACTAGCGACTAGCACAGATACGCAGTATTTT.

The chain joins TRBV12-5 to TRBJ2-6; D is ambiguous. The V end was cut by 7 bases, the J end by 1 base, with 11 bases between. CDR1 and CDR2 (germline): LGHNT, FRNRAP. CDR3 length: 15 residues. The DNA for the CDR3 is TGTGCTAGTGCCCTTTGGCTGTCTGGGGCCAACGTCCTGACTTTC. It codes for CASALWLSGANVLTF.

As to this clonotype: A much bigger clone sits one base away, suggesting this may be a read error. The chain employs TRBV7-9 and TRBJ1-5; D is uncertain. Germline V gene lookup returns CDR1 SEHNR and CDR2 FQNEAQ (reference sequence). The germline V and J ends were trimmed by 7 bases and 0 bases, with 7 bases remaining between them. The CDR3 totals 13 residues. The CDR3 DNA follows: TGTGCCAGCACCTGGGGTAGCAATCAGCCCCAGCATTTT. Translated, it gives CASTWGSNQPQHF.

In its sample, this clonotype was seen a few times. The chain combines TRBV5-4 with TRBJ2-3, with no clear D. Germline lookup yields CDR1 SGHNT and CDR2 YYREEE (reference sequence). V was clipped by 1 base and J by 5 bases, with 8 bases between them. CDR3 length: 13 amino acids. CDR3 amino acids: CASSLWALDTQYF. CDR3 nucleotides: TGTGCCAGCAGCTTGTGGGCTTTAGATACGCAGTATTTT.

Concerning this clonotype itself: One end of the junction fails to match germline, which may point to a read error. V and J are TRBV28 and TRBJ2-5; D is ambiguous. Germline V gene sequence: CDR1 MDHEN, CDR2 SYDVKM. CDR3 length: 12 residues. The chain's CDR3 is CANSLTGETQYF. As DNA, the CDR3 is TGTGCCAACAGTTTAACGGGAGAGACCCAGTACTTC.

The sample holds a few counts of this clonotype. The V and J genes are TRBV10-3 and TRBJ2-3, with TRBD2 as a possible D gene (6 bases). The germline gives CDR1 ENHRY, CDR2 SYGVKD. V lost 2 bases and J lost 3, with 12 bases in between. The CDR3 is 15 amino acids. The CDR3 sequence is CAISEGPGETDTQYF. For the CDR3, the DNA is TGTGCCATCAGTGAGGGGCCGGGGGAGACAGATACGCAGTATTTT.

This clonotype was observed a few times. The V and J genes are TRBV6-2 or TRBV6-3 and TRBJ2-5, with TRBD1 matching 7 bases. The germline V gene encodes CDR1 MNHEY and CDR2 SVGEGT. J gave up 2 bases and V 6 bases, and 6 bases lay outside the gene matches. This CDR3 has 14 amino acids. This chain's CDR3 is CASRTGQVQETQYF. The CDR3 DNA is TGTGCCAGCAGGACTGGACAGGTGCAAGAGACCCAGTACTTC.

V gene TRBV7-3 combines with J gene TRBJ2-1, with D hard to call. The V end lost 3 bases, the J end lost 2 bases, and 11 bases lay between the germline ends. The V gene's germline CDR1 is SGHTA and CDR2 FQGTGA. The CDR3 runs 15 residues. CDR3 in DNA: TGTGCCAGCAGCTTGGTACCCTCTGCCTACAATGAGCAGTTCTTC. It yields the protein CASSLVPSAYNEQFF.

This clonotype has more than one count but fewer than ten. The chain joins TRBV5-6 to TRBJ2-7, with 10 positions matching TRBD1. The germline V gene encodes CDR1 SGHDT and CDR2 YYEEEE. V was clipped by 4 bases and J by 3 bases; unmatched bases: 7. The CDR3 is 15 residues long. The CDR3 nucleotides are TGTGCCAGCAGCGATTTGACAGGGGGCTACTACGAGCAGTACTTC. As protein: CASSDLTGGYYEQYF. Supplemented by reference TRBV5-6 and TRBJ2-7, the full variable domain reads DAGVTQSPTHLIKTRGQQVTLRCSPKSGHDTVSWYQQALGQGPQFIFQYYEEEERQRGNFPDRFSGHQFPNYSSELNVNALLLGDSALYLCASSDLTGGYYEQYFGPGTRLTVT.

This sequence joins TRBV5-1 and TRBJ2-5, with 10 nucleotides matching TRBD1. The end of the DNA is better explained by TRBJ2-1, so the J call may be wrong. This CDR3 has 16 amino acids. Germline CDR1 SGHRS, CDR2 YFSETQ. CDR3 coding DNA: TGCGCCAGTTCCCCTCGGACAGGGGGTCAGCAAGAGACCCAGTTCTTC. Protein product: CASSPRTGGQQETQFF.

This clonotype appeared a few times. The chain recombines TRBV28 with TRBJ1-4; no clear D. The CDR3 covers 16 residues. With 7 bases removed from V and 4 bases from J, the gap between germline ends came to 19 bases. Looked up from germline, CDR1 is MDHEN and CDR2 is SYDVKM. CDR3 nucleotides: TGTGCCAGCACCCCCGGGTGGACGTATCGTAATGAAAAACTGTTTTTT. Translating it yields CASTPGWTYRNEKLFF.

V and J are TRBV20-1 and TRBJ2-1; unclear D gene. V gave up 3 bases and J gave up 13 bases, with 19 bases separating them. There are 13 residues in the CDR3. Germline CDR1 reads DFQATT; CDR2 reads SNEGSKA (reference sequence). DNA of the CDR3: TGCAGTGCTAGTCACCGAAATCAAGAGACCCAGTTCTTC. This encodes CSASHRNQETQFF.

A remark on this clonotype: At one boundary the junction diverges from the germline segment, which might be a read error. This rearrangement joins TRBV6-1 to TRBJ1-2; no clear D. Germline CDR1 is MNHNS and CDR2 is SASEGT. This CDR3 is 14 amino acids long. The CDR3 loop is CASRERGTNYGYTF. As DNA, the CDR3 is TGTGCCAGCCGTGAACGGGGAACTAACTATGGCTACACCTTC.

DNA of the CDR3: TGTGCCAGCAGCTACGGGATAGGGGGCACCTACGAGCAGTACTTC. As protein: CASSYGIGGTYEQYF. This chain uses TRBV7-9 with TRBJ2-7; TRBD1 matches 7 bases. Germline lookup yields CDR1 SEHNR and CDR2 FQNEAQ (reference sequence). The CDR3 contains 15 residues. Trimming took 4 bases from V and 2 from J; bases not matched to a gene: 8.

The chain has TRBV20-1 and TRBJ2-3, with 7 nucleotides matching TRBD2. Germline CDR1 is DFQATT and CDR2 is SNEGSKA (reference sequence). CDR3 length: 15 amino acids. V gave up 5 bases and J gave up 0 bases; unmatched junction bases: 8. CDR3 bases: TGCAGTGCTCAACCCTTCGGGGGGAGCACAGATACGCAGTATTTT. It translates to CSAQPFGGSTDTQYF.

This clonotype was seen more than once but under ten times. The chain links TRBV5-5 to TRBJ2-7, with D perhaps matching TRBD1 (7 bases). Trimming left V 4 bases short and J 2 bases short, with 16 bases between. CDR3 length: 15 amino acids. CDR1 is SGHKS, CDR2 YYEKEE, per germline (reference sequence). In DNA, the CDR3 is TGTGCCAGCAGCAAGACAGGGACTGTAGCCTACGAGCAGTACTTC. Its protein is CASSKTGTVAYEQYF. Complete variable domain (other parts from reference TRBV5-5 and TRBJ2-7): DAGVTQSPTHLIKTRGQQVTLRCSPISGHKSVSWYQQVLGQGPQFIFQYYEKEERGRGNFPDRFSARQFPNYSSELNVNALLLGDSALYLCASSKTGTVAYEQYFGPGTRLTVT.

The chain carries TRBV3-1 and TRBJ2-4, with 12 bases lining up with TRBD2. The closer fit of TRBJ2-5 to the DNA end suggests the J call may be wrong. The CDR3 is 17 residues long. CDR1 and CDR2 (germline): LGHDT, YNNKEL (reference sequence). The CDR3 nucleotides read TGTGCCAGCAGCAATTCTAGCGGGGGGGCCGACCAAGAGACCCAGTACTTC. Its protein product is CASSNSSGGADQETQYF.

V usage is TRBV7-3 and J usage is TRBJ2-4; D remains ambiguous. Germline-derived CDR1 and CDR2 are SGHTA and FQGTGA. CDR3 length: 16 residues. Trimming shortened V by 2 bases and J by 0 bases, and 11 bases separated the two germline ends. The CDR3 sequence: CASSLEPALAKNIQYF. The CDR3 nucleotides are TGTGCCAGCAGCTTAGAACCCGCTTTAGCCAAAAACATTCAGTACTTC.

This chain uses TRBV7-2 with TRBJ2-3, with D possibly matching TRBD2 (6 bases). Trimming shortened V by 5 bases and J by 3 bases, and 15 bases separated the two germline ends. The germline V gene encodes CDR1 SGHTA and CDR2 FQGNSA. The CDR3 consists of 15 residues. The CDR3 nucleotides read TGTGCCAGCAGCCCCCAGCGGGTTGGGACAGATACGCAGTATTTT. It specifies CASSPQRVGTDTQYF.

This clonotype was seen a handful of times. The V and J genes are TRBV27 and TRBJ2-1; D perhaps matches TRBD2 (6 bases). CDR3 length equals 14 residues. Trimming cost V 5 bases and J 8 bases, with 16 bases left between them. Germline-derived CDR1 and CDR2 are MNHEY and SMNVEV (reference sequence). CDR3 sequence reads: CASSPPIGGHEQFF. CDR3 coding DNA: TGTGCCAGCAGTCCCCCGATTGGAGGGCATGAGCAGTTCTTC.

The chain couples TRBV25-1 to TRBJ2-1; 10 bases map to TRBD1. The CDR3 loop spans 15 amino acids. Germline V gene data show CDR1 as MGHDK and CDR2 as SYGVNS. The V gene end was trimmed by 1 base and the J gene end by 4 bases; junction bases not matched to a gene: 1. CDR3 amino acids: CASSEWTGGYNEQFF. In nucleotides, the CDR3 is TGTGCCAGCAGTGAATGGACAGGGGGGTACAATGAGCAGTTCTTC.